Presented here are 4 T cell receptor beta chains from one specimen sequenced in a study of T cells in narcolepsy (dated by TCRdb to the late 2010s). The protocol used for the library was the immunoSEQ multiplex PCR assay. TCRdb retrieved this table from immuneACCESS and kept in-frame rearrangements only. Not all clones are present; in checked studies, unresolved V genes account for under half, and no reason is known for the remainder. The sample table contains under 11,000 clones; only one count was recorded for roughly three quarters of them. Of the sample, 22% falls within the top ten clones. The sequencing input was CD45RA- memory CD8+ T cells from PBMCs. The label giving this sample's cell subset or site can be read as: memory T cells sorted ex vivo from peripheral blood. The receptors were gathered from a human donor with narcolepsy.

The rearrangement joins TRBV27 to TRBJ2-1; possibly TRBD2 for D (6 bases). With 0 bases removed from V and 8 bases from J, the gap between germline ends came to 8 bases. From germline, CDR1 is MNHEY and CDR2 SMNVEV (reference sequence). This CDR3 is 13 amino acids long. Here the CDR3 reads CASSLSGEDEQFF. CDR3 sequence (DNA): TGTGCCAGCAGTTTATCGGGGGAGGATGAGCAGTTCTTC.

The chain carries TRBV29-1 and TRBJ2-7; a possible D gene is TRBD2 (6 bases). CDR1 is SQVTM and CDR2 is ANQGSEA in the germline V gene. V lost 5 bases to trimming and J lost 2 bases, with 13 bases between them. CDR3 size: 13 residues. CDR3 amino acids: CSVYLRTTYEQYF. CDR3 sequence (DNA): TGCAGCGTTTATTTACGGACTACCTACGAGCAGTACTTC.

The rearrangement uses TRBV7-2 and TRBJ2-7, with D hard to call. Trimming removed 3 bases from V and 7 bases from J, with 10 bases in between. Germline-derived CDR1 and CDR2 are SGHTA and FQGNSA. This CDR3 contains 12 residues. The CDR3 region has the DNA TGTGCCAGCAGCTTCAAAGGCGGAGAGCAGTACTTC. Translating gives CASSFKGGEQYF. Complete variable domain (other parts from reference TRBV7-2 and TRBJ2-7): GAGVSQSPSNKVTEKGKDVELRCDPISGHTALYWYRQSLGQGLEFLIYFQGNSAPDKSGLPSDRFSAERTGGSVSTLTIQRTQQEDSAVYLCASSFKGGEQYFGPGTRLTVT.

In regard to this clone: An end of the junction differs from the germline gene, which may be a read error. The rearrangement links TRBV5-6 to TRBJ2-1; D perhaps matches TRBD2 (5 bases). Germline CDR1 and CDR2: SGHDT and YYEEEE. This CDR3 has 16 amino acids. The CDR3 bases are TGTGTCAGCAGCTTTGCAGGACTCTACGGTTACAATGAGCAGTTCTTC. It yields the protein CVSSFAGLYGYNEQFF.